This T cell receptor beta chain was recorded in a study of blood T cell repertoires in COVID-19. There are many counts of this clone. Cohorts were based on clinical histories the participants reported. Assay: immunoSEQ multiplex PCR; the TCRdb copy retains only in-frame clones and omits some. Of under 200,000 clones listed, approximately 79% are singletons. The CDR3 contains 19 residues. Germline V CDR1 and CDR2: SGHRS, YFSETQ. V was clipped by 3 bases and J by 2 bases; unmatched bases: 14. The material sequenced was PBMCs or T cells enriched from blood (not recorded which). The clonotype originates from an older woman in a cohort exposed to, infected with or recovered from COVID-19 (not recorded which). The chain employs TRBV5-1 and TRBJ2-1; TRBD1 matches 10 bases. The CDR3 region has the DNA TGCGCCAGCAGCTCCTTTAGCCTTTTAGGACAGGGGGCCTACAATGAGCAGTTCTTC. Translation: CASSSFSLLGQGAYNEQFF.